What follows are 18 T cell receptor beta chains derived from one specimen sequenced in a study of blood T cell repertoires in COVID-19. The assay was immunoSEQ multiplex PCR, and TCRdb's table has in-frame clones only and misses some. Among approximately 280,000 clones listed, around 89% were seen once. The sequencing input was peripheral blood. The receptors derive from a man in his forties or fifties with acute or convalescent COVID-19.

The rearrangement uses TRBV9 and TRBJ2-7; possible D gene TRBD1, 5 bases. V dropped 3 bases and J dropped 0 bases, with 10 bases sitting between them. This CDR3 comprises 14 residues. Germline-derived CDR1 and CDR2 are SGDLS and YYNGEE. The CDR3 DNA reads TGTGCCAGCAGCGCAGGGCTTTTCTCCTACGAGCAGTACTTC. Encoded protein: CASSAGLFSYEQYF. The full variable domain, completed using reference TRBV9 and TRBJ2-7, is DSGVTQTPKHLITATGQRVTLRCSPRSGDLSVYWYQQSLDQGLQFLIQYYNGEERAKGNILERFSAQQFPDLHSELNLSSLELGDSALYFCASSAGLFSYEQYFGPGTRLTVT.

The rearrangement uses TRBV6-6 and TRBJ2-2; 8 bases are shared with TRBD1. From germline, CDR1 is MNHNY and CDR2 SVGAGI (reference sequence). There are 18 residues in the CDR3. V trimming: 5 bases; J trimming: 1 base; junction bases outside the gene matches: 12. The CDR3 protein is CASSPKGTGIMNTGELFF. CDR3 in DNA: TGTGCCAGCAGTCCCAAGGGGACAGGAATAATGAACACCGGGGAGCTGTTTTTT.

The chain recombines TRBV11-3 with TRBJ1-2; 12 bases align to TRBD1. This CDR3 is 14 amino acids long. Trimming removed 5 bases from V and 13 bases from J; junction bases left unmatched: 11. The germline gives CDR1 SGHNT, CDR2 YENEEA. This CDR3 reads CASSPHRDRGPSTF. In DNA, the CDR3 is TGTGCCAGCAGCCCTCACCGGGACAGGGGGCCTAGCACCTTC.

The rearrangement joins TRBV12-5 to TRBJ2-1; D is possibly TRBD1 (6 bases). This CDR3 has 14 residues. CDR1 is LGHNT, CDR2 FRNRAP, per germline. V lost 1 base, J lost 7 bases, and 11 bases lay in between. The DNA for the CDR3 is TGTGCTAGTGGTTTGGGAGGCAGGGGAAATGAGCAGTTCTTC. Amino acids: CASGLGGRGNEQFF.

This clone has a single count. V and J are TRBV25-1 and TRBJ2-3; the D is unclear. V shed 3 bases and J shed 0 bases, with 10 bases lying between them. The CDR3 consists of 15 residues. CDR1 MGHDK and CDR2 SYGVNS come from the germline V gene. CDR3 in DNA: TGTGCCAGCAGTGATAACAGATTTAGCACAGATACGCAGTATTTT. It specifies CASSDNRFSTDTQYF.

V and J are TRBV5-5 and TRBJ2-1; D may be TRBD1 (6 bases). Germline CDR1 is SGHKS and CDR2 is YYEKEE (reference sequence). V lost 4 bases to trimming and J lost 7 bases, with 18 bases between them. The CDR3 has 15 residues. The CDR3 protein is CASSARGTAGNEQFF. CDR3 in DNA: TGTGCCAGCAGCGCAAGGGGGACCGCGGGTAATGAGCAGTTCTTC.

The genes are TRBV6-5 and TRBJ2-2; 7 bases map to TRBD1. The germline V gene has CDR1 MNHEY and CDR2 SVGAGI. Germline trimming cut 7 bases from V and 5 bases from J; bases unmatched to any gene: 4. The length of the CDR3 is 13 residues. The CDR3 loop is CASMGTVTGELFF. The CDR3 nucleotides are TGTGCCAGCATGGGGACAGTGACCGGGGAGCTGTTTTTT.

This chain uses TRBV28 with TRBJ1-5; 7 nucleotides agree with TRBD1. Germline CDR1 reads MDHEN; CDR2 reads SYDVKM. CDR3 length: 13 residues. V lost 6 bases and J lost 6; bases outside the gene matches: 5. The DNA of the CDR3 is TGTGCCAGCAGGGGGGGACAGCCTCAGCCCCAGCATTTT. As protein: CASRGGQPQPQHF.

In its sample, this clone was seen a few times. V and J are TRBV9 and TRBJ2-7; 10 nucleotides agree with TRBD1. V lost 3 bases to trimming and J lost 5 bases; unmatched junction nucleotides: 11. CDR1 SGDLS and CDR2 YYNGEE come from the germline V gene. The CDR3 length is 16 residues. The CDR3 coding sequence is TGTGCCAGCAGCGCCCGAGGGGACAGGGGATTCGACGAGCAGTACTTC. It encodes CASSARGDRGFDEQYF.

The CDR3 region is CASSLARERGSPLHF. The CDR3 DNA sequence: TGCGCCAGCAGCTTGGCCCGGGAACGAGGTTCACCCCTCCACTTT. The rearrangement uses TRBV5-1 and TRBJ1-6; D is ambiguous. V was shortened by 0 bases and J by 9 bases, with 13 bases between the two germline ends. The length of the CDR3 is 15 residues. From germline, CDR1 is SGHRS and CDR2 YFSETQ.

The CDR3: CAWSVSRGNTEAFF. The CDR3 coding sequence is TGTGCCTGGAGTGTATCCCGGGGAAACACTGAAGCTTTCTTT. The chain uses TRBV30 and TRBJ1-1; D gene unclear. CDR1 is GTSNPN and CDR2 is SVGIG in the germline V gene (reference sequence). The CDR3 extends over 14 amino acids. V was pared by 0 bases and J by 2 bases, with 10 bases between. Looking up the rest from reference TRBV30 and TRBJ1-1 gives the full variable domain: SQTIHQWPATLVQPVGSPLSLECTVEGTSNPNLYWYRQAAGRGLQLLFYSVGIGQISSEVPQNLSASRPQDRQFILSSKKLLLSDSGFYLCAWSVSRGNTEAFFGQGTRLTVV.

V and J are TRBV5-1 and TRBJ2-3; TRBD2 matches at 9 bases. Per the germline V gene, CDR1 is SGHRS and CDR2 is YFSETQ. The CDR3 spans 16 residues. Unmatched junction bases numbered 6, after V lost 4 bases and J lost 0 bases. The CDR3 DNA sequence: TGCGCCAGCAGCCCCGGGACTAGCCCAAGCACAGATACGCAGTATTTT. This translates into CASSPGTSPSTDTQYF.

This chain uses TRBV25-1 with TRBJ1-4; TRBD1 agrees at 8 bases. From germline, CDR1 is MGHDK and CDR2 SYGVNS. The CDR3 loop spans 15 amino acids. Trimming at V came to 4 bases and at J to 7 bases, leaving 8 bases not matched to a gene. The CDR3 reads CASSVIQGAGEKLFF. The CDR3 coding sequence is TGTGCCAGCAGTGTAATCCAGGGGGCCGGTGAAAAACTGTTTTTT.

This clone was counted a single time. This rearrangement joins TRBV5-4 to TRBJ1-2; tentatively, D is TRBD1 (5 bases). V was clipped by 4 bases and J by 6 bases, with 22 bases between them. The CDR3 runs to 16 residues. Germline CDR1 is SGHNT and CDR2 is YYREEE (reference sequence). The CDR3 here is CASSPSAGQSVDGYTF. The CDR3 DNA reads TGTGCCAGCAGCCCATCCGCAGGGCAAAGCGTGGATGGCTACACCTTC.

The rearrangement links TRBV19 to TRBJ1-5, with TRBD1 identical over 7 bases. The germline V gene encodes CDR1 LNHDA and CDR2 SQIVND (reference sequence). CDR3 size: 18 residues. V was pared by 2 bases and J by 2 bases, with 12 bases of the junction left unmatched. The CDR3 nucleotides read TGTGCCAGTAGTATAAACTCGGACAGGTTAAAAGGCAATCAGCCCCAGCATTTT. It yields the protein CASSINSDRLKGNQPQHF.

The rearrangement links TRBV29-1 to TRBJ2-1; maybe TRBD1 (6 bases). The V end lost 6 bases, the J end lost 9 bases, and 9 bases lay between the germline ends. The CDR3 sequence is 10 residues long. CDR1 and CDR2 from the germline V gene are SQVTM and ANQGSEA. CDR3 coding DNA: TGCAGCGTGAGCAGGGGTGAGCAGTTCTTC. Translated: CSVSRGEQFF.

In DNA, the CDR3 is TGTGCCAGCAGACAGGAACCGAACCCCCTCATTGGAGGCTACACCTTC. Protein product: CASRQEPNPLIGGYTF. This rearrangement joins TRBV27 to TRBJ1-2, with D tentatively TRBD1 (5 bases). V was pared by 6 bases and J by 8 bases, with 25 bases between. Germline V lookup: CDR1 MNHEY, CDR2 SMNVEV (reference sequence). This CDR3 contains 16 residues.

V and J are TRBV24-1 and TRBJ2-3, with 7 bases that match TRBD2. The germline gives CDR1 KGHDR, CDR2 SFDVKD. V shed 6 bases and J 0 bases; nucleotides not matched to a gene: 2. This CDR3 comprises 14 residues. The CDR3 sequence is CATSPGLSTDTQYF. CDR3 nucleotide sequence: TGTGCCACCAGTCCGGGACTAAGCACAGATACGCAGTATTTT.